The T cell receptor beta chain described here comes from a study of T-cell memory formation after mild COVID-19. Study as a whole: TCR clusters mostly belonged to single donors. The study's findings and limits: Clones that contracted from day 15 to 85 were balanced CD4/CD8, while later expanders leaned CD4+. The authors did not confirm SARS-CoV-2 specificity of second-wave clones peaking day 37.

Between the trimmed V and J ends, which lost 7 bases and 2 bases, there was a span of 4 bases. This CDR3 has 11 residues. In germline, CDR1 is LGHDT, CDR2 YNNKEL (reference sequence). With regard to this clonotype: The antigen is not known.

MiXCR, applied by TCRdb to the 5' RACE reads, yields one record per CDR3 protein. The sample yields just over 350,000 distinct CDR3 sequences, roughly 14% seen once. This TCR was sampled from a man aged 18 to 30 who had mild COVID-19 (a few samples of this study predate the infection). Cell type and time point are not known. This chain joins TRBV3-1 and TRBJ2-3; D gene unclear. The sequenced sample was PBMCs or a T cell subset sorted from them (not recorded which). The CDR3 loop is CASTDTDTQYF. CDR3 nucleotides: TGTGCCAGCACCGACACAGATACGCAGTATTTT.